Shown below are 32 T cell receptor beta chains from a single sample sequenced in a study of beta chain features in type 1 diabetes. Expressed TCRB transcripts were sequenced, since all the RNA that had been isolated was reverse transcribed. TCRdb keeps only in-frame clones here, not all; method: immunoSEQ multiplex PCR. The data hold more than 110,000 clones, with 6.9% observed a single time. The sequenced sample consisted of central memory CD4+ T cells from blood. The source is a woman aged 25 to 39 in good health.

The rearrangement links TRBV7-2 to TRBJ1-4, with TRBD1 identical over 7 bases. The CDR3 runs to 16 residues. CDR1 is SGHTA, CDR2 FQGNSA, per germline. Losses at the gene ends were 4 bases for V and 0 bases for J; bases not matched to a gene: 5. The CDR3 DNA reads TGTGCCAGCAGCTCGTCACAGGGGACAACTAATGAAAAACTGTTTTTT. Translating gives CASSSSQGTTNEKLFF.

This clone showed up just a few times. The chain has TRBV4-1 and TRBJ2-1; D gene ambiguous. Trimming took 1 base from V and 5 from J, leaving 9 bases between them. Germline V CDR1 and CDR2: MGHRA, YSYEKL. The CDR3 spans 14 residues. CDR3 sequence (DNA): TGCGCCAGCAGCCAAGGGAGCGCCGACAATGAGCAGTTCTTC. Translated: CASSQGSADNEQFF.

The gene calls are TRBV4-3 and TRBJ2-7; 9 nucleotides match TRBD2. The CDR3 consists of 17 residues. V was pared by 4 bases and J by 5 bases, with 15 bases of the junction left unmatched. The germline V gene has CDR1 LGHNA and CDR2 YSLEER. The CDR3 DNA reads as TGCGCCAGCAGCCCAGAAAAGGATCTAGCGGGAACCCACGAGCAGTACTTC. It specifies CASSPEKDLAGTHEQYF.

This clone occurred a few times. The CDR3 DNA reads as TGCGCCAGCAGGCGCACGAACACTGAAGCTTTCTTT. It yields the protein CASRRTNTEAFF. The V gene is TRBV5-1, the J gene TRBJ1-1; D remains unclear. The CDR3 sequence is 12 residues long. The germline V gene encodes CDR1 SGHRS and CDR2 YFSETQ. V was shortened by 5 bases and J by 1 base, with 6 bases between the two germline ends.

A few counts support this clone. This chain joins TRBV7-2 and TRBJ2-5, with D tentatively TRBD1 (8 bases). The CDR3 extends over 14 amino acids. Trimming took 4 bases from V and 5 from J, leaving 14 bases between them. Germline CDR1 and CDR2: SGHTA and FQGNSA. The chain's CDR3 is CASSSGQGGETQYF. The CDR3 region has the DNA TGTGCCAGCAGCTCCGGACAGGGAGGGGAGACCCAGTACTTC.

The chain recombines TRBV5-4 with TRBJ2-1; possible D gene TRBD1, 6 bases. Per germline, CDR1 SGHNT and CDR2 YYREEE (reference sequence). Trimming shortened V by 5 bases and J by 8 bases, and 14 bases separated the two germline ends. CDR3 length: 13 amino acids. CDR3 region: CASRTTGNDEQFF. The CDR3 nucleotides are TGTGCCAGCAGAACCACAGGGAACGATGAGCAGTTCTTC.

The V gene is TRBV7-2, the J gene TRBJ2-7; a weak D match, TRBD2 (5 bases). This CDR3 is 16 amino acids long. In germline, CDR1 is SGHTA, CDR2 FQGNSA. Trimming removed 3 bases at V and 0 bases at J, with 15 bases between. In DNA form, the CDR3 reads TGTGCCAGCAGCTTTGCCGCGGACTTGAGCTCCTACGAGCAGTACTTC. This codes for CASSFAADLSSYEQYF.

The sample holds a few counts of this clone. The chain joins TRBV7-2 to TRBJ2-5; 9 nucleotides align to TRBD2. The CDR3 runs to 16 residues. The trim removed 5 bases at V and 4 bases at J, leaving 11 bases unmatched. In germline, CDR1 is SGHTA, CDR2 FQGNSA. The CDR3 DNA is TGTGCCAGCAGCGGTAGCGGGACTAGCATTCGAGAGACCCAGTACTTC. It encodes CASSGSGTSIRETQYF.

In its sample, this clone was seen many times. The rearrangement uses TRBV7-2 and TRBJ2-7, with TRBD2 identical over 13 bases. The CDR3 spans 15 residues. Germline values: CDR1 SGHTA, CDR2 FQGNSA. The trim removed 1 base at V and 4 bases at J, leaving 1 base unmatched. The CDR3 DNA is TGTGCCAGCAGCTTAGGGACTAGCGGGAGTTACGAGCAGTACTTC. It is translated as CASSLGTSGSYEQYF.

The sample holds a few counts of this clone. The junction shows a germline mismatch at one end, possibly a read error. CDR3 bases: TGTGCTAGCAGCTTAGGAGCGGGAGTGGAGACCCAGTACTTC. Residues: CASSLGAGVETQYF. The chain joins TRBV7-7 to TRBJ2-5; 8 bases agree with TRBD2. CDR1 SSHAT and CDR2 FNYEAQ come from the germline V gene (reference sequence). CDR3 length: 14 residues.

This clone was recorded a few times. This rearrangement joins TRBV11-3 to TRBJ2-1; 8 bases map to TRBD2. The CDR3 totals 15 residues. The germline V gene encodes CDR1 SGHNT and CDR2 YENEEA. J lost 3 bases, V lost 5 bases, and 6 bases had no gene match. The CDR3 sequence is CASSLGLAGYNEQFF. The CDR3 DNA reads as TGTGCCAGCAGCCTGGGTCTAGCGGGCTACAATGAGCAGTTCTTC.

This clone was recorded a few times. The chain links TRBV7-9 to TRBJ2-7; 9 bases align to TRBD1. J was trimmed by 4 bases and V by 5 bases; bases with no gene match: 9. Germline CDR1 is SEHNR and CDR2 is FQNEAQ (reference sequence). This CDR3 is built from 15 residues. The CDR3 loop reads CASSRGQGLVYEQYF. The DNA for the CDR3 is TGTGCCAGCAGCCGGGGACAGGGTTTAGTATACGAGCAGTACTTC.

There are a few counts of this clone. The CDR3 bases are TGTGCCAGTGGCCCGGGACTAGCGGGAGGGCCGCGAGAGCAGTTCTTC. Translating it yields CASGPGLAGGPREQFF. The chain links TRBV19 to TRBJ2-1; TRBD2 matches at 16 bases. The CDR3 runs to 16 residues. J lost 10 bases, V lost 8 bases, and 11 bases had no gene match. The germline CDR1 and CDR2 sequences are LNHDA and SQIVND (reference sequence).

The chain links TRBV2 to TRBJ2-5, with a possible D match to TRBD2 (7 bases). The V and J ends lost 8 bases and 2 bases respectively, with 12 bases between them. Germline V gene data show CDR1 as SNHLY and CDR2 as FYNNEI. The CDR3 has 13 amino acids. CDR3 loop: CASGGGPQETQYF. The CDR3 nucleotides are TGTGCCAGCGGGGGGGGGCCACAAGAGACCCAGTACTTC.

With respect to this clone: The sample contains more than one DNA sequence encoding this CDR3. The J gene is TRBJ2-7, the V gene TRBV7-9, with TRBD1 matching over 8 bases. V was clipped by 4 bases and J by 3 bases; unmatched bases: 5. Germline CDR1 SEHNR, CDR2 FQNEAQ (reference sequence). This CDR3 spans 14 amino acids. DNA for the CDR3: TGTGCCAGCAGCTACGGACAGGGCGGCTACGAGCAGTACTTC. It codes for CASSYGQGGYEQYF.

This chain uses TRBV4-3 with TRBJ2-5; 7 bases line up with TRBD1. The CDR3 spans 15 residues. Germline V lookup: CDR1 LGHNA, CDR2 YSLEER. With V trimmed by 4 bases and J by 1 base, 6 bases remained unmatched. The CDR3 region is CASSRLTGPQETQYF. The CDR3, as DNA: TGCGCCAGCAGCCGGCTGACAGGGCCCCAAGAGACCCAGTACTTC.

This clone was found a few times. V and J are TRBV7-2 and TRBJ1-2; TRBD1 agrees at 7 bases. This CDR3 comprises 15 residues. V lost 4 bases, J lost 4 bases, and 9 bases stayed unmatched. CDR1 is SGHTA and CDR2 is FQGNSA in the germline V gene. CDR3 coding DNA: TGTGCCAGCAGCTCACTTGGACAGGCACGCTATGGCTACACCTTC. Amino acid sequence: CASSSLGQARYGYTF.

This clone was seen a few times. The V gene is TRBV18, the J gene TRBJ2-7, with D perhaps matching TRBD1 (7 bases). Per germline, CDR1 KGHSH and CDR2 LQKENI. The CDR3 runs to 14 residues. V was shortened by 5 bases and J by 2 bases, with 13 bases between the two germline ends. The CDR3, as DNA: TGTGCCAGCTCAGGGACTGACAGGGCCTACGAGCAGTACTTC. This codes for CASSGTDRAYEQYF.

This clone was seen repeatedly, ten times or more. The chain links TRBV6-6 to TRBJ2-2, with no clear D. CDR3 length: 12 residues. Germline assignment: CDR1 MNHNY and CDR2 SVGAGI (reference sequence). V was shortened by 2 bases and J by 9 bases, with 7 bases between the two germline ends. CDR3 in amino acids: CASSYSVWELFF. The CDR3 nucleotides are TGTGCCAGCAGTTACAGCGTCTGGGAGCTGTTTTTT.

In this sample, this clone turned up a few times. The CDR3 nucleotides read TGTGCCAGCAGCCAAGATGGGACAGGGGGCAACACTGAAGCTTTCTTT. This codes for CASSQDGTGGNTEAFF. J is TRBJ1-1 and V is TRBV5-4, with TRBD1 identical over 12 bases. CDR1 SGHNT and CDR2 YYREEE come from the germline V gene (reference sequence). The CDR3 consists of 16 residues. Unmatched junction bases numbered 6, after V lost 4 bases and J lost 2 bases.

This clone was picked up a small number of times. In nucleotides, the CDR3 is TGCGCCAGCAGCTTGACCCCGACAGGGAATAATAATGAAAAACTGTTTTTT. It yields the protein CASSLTPTGNNNEKLFF. The chain couples TRBV5-1 to TRBJ1-4; 7 bases fit TRBD1. Per germline, CDR1 SGHRS and CDR2 YFSETQ. The V and J ends lost 1 base and 4 bases, in that order; junction bases with no gene match: 10. CDR3 length equals 17 residues.

This clone was detected only a few times. CDR3 bases: TGTGCCAGCAGCTTAGCGCTAGCGGGAAGCTACGAGCAGTACTTC. It codes for CASSLALAGSYEQYF. The gene calls are TRBV11-1 and TRBJ2-7; 9 bases are a match to TRBD2. CDR1 and CDR2 (germline): SGHAT, FQDESV (reference sequence). V gave up 0 bases and J gave up 3 bases; unmatched junction bases: 3. This CDR3 comprises 15 residues.

The table lists this clone with a few counts. J is TRBJ2-3 and V is TRBV6-1; D gene unclear. Trimming removed 2 bases from V and 4 bases from J, with 7 bases in between. The CDR3 spans 13 residues. The V gene's germline CDR1 is MNHNS and CDR2 SASEGT. CDR3 sequence reads: CASSETLADTQYF. CDR3 DNA sequence: TGTGCCAGCAGTGAAACTTTGGCAGATACGCAGTATTTT.

This chain links TRBV28 with TRBJ1-2; possible D gene TRBD1, 6 bases. The germline V and J ends were trimmed by 7 bases and 7 bases, with 16 bases remaining between them. Germline CDR1 reads MDHEN; CDR2 reads SYDVKM. The CDR3 has 13 residues. The DNA of the CDR3 is TGTGCCAGCACCCCTGGGGGCCTCCCTGGCTACACCTTC. Residues: CASTPGGLPGYTF.

The chain uses TRBV5-1 and TRBJ2-7; 9 bases map to TRBD1. This CDR3 contains 19 residues. The germline V gene encodes CDR1 SGHRS and CDR2 YFSETQ. The ends lost 3 bases at V and 0 bases at J; junction bases unmatched: 16. DNA for the CDR3: TGCGCCAGCAGCTCTTTGATTGGGACCGGGACAGGGAGCTCCTACGAGCAGTACTTC. It specifies CASSSLIGTGTGSSYEQYF.

J is TRBJ2-7 and V is TRBV7-2; the D gene is possibly TRBD2 (5 bases). Between the trimmed V and J ends, which lost 5 bases and 3 bases, there was a span of 11 bases. The CDR3 has 13 amino acids. Germline loops: CDR1 SGHTA, CDR2 FQGNSA. CDR3 DNA: TGTGCCAGCAGCCGTGACGGGAACTACGAGCAGTACTTC. Translated, it gives CASSRDGNYEQYF.

The chain joins TRBV13 to TRBJ2-5, with TRBD2 identical over 10 bases. J gave up 7 bases and V 0 bases, and 5 bases lay outside the gene matches. The CDR3 has 15 residues. Germline V lookup: CDR1 PRHDT, CDR2 FYEKMQ (reference sequence). CDR3 region: CASSLGLAGLGTQYF. In DNA form, the CDR3 reads TGTGCCAGCAGCTTAGGACTAGCGGGATTGGGGACCCAGTACTTC.

This clone was found a few times. This chain links TRBV2 with TRBJ2-2; TRBD1 might be the D (6 bases). The CDR3 sequence is 15 residues long. CDR1 is SNHLY and CDR2 is FYNNEI in the germline V gene. V shed 5 bases and J shed 6 bases, with 16 bases lying between them. The CDR3 loop reads CASSLQGNEAGELFF. CDR3 nucleotide sequence: TGTGCCAGCAGTCTACAGGGAAATGAGGCCGGGGAGCTGTTTTTT.

This chain links TRBV6-1 with TRBJ1-5; D gene uncertain. The CDR3 sequence is 15 residues long. Germline V gene sequence: CDR1 MNHNS, CDR2 SASEGT. The V and J ends lost 9 bases and 1 base respectively, with 16 bases between them. DNA of the CDR3: TGTGCCAGTGGTTGGAGGGATGGAAGCAATCAGCCCCAGCATTTT. Its translation is CASGWRDGSNQPQHF.

The chain carries TRBV6-1 and TRBJ2-1; the match to TRBD2 covers 14 bases. CDR3 length: 17 residues. V gave up 4 bases and J gave up 4 bases; unmatched junction bases: 6. Germline loops: CDR1 MNHNS, CDR2 SASEGT. The CDR3 loop reads CASSGGTSGREYNEQFF. The CDR3 DNA is TGTGCCAGCAGTGGCGGGACTAGCGGGAGAGAATACAATGAGCAGTTCTTC.

The V gene is TRBV9, the J gene TRBJ1-1; weak D call: TRBD1 (5 bases). Germline CDR1 and CDR2: SGDLS and YYNGEE. V lost 0 bases and J lost 3, with 15 bases in between. The CDR3 consists of 16 residues. CDR3: CASSVGLRGGDTEAFF. The CDR3 DNA reads as TGTGCCAGCAGCGTAGGTCTCCGGGGCGGGGACACTGAAGCTTTCTTT.

The chain carries TRBV4-3 and TRBJ2-1, with TRBD1 as a possible D gene (5 bases). The germline CDR1 and CDR2 sequences are LGHNA and YSLEER. V lost 2 bases to trimming and J lost 9 bases, with 11 bases between them. The length of the CDR3 is 13 residues. The chain's CDR3 is CASSQIQGTEQFF. CDR3 DNA sequence: TGCGCCAGCAGCCAAATTCAGGGTACTGAGCAGTTCTTC.